These 24 T cell receptor beta chains came from one sample sequenced in a study of cytomegalovirus exposure and HLA in healthy donors. The table came from immunoSEQ multiplex PCR; TCRdb's copy has only in-frame clones and leaves some out. The table lists roughly 120,000 clones, 86% of them singletons. Sequencing was carried out using PBMCs. Receptor source: a man between 18 and 29 years old in good health and CMV-seronegative.

The chain recombines TRBV7-9 with TRBJ1-4; 8 bases fit TRBD1. The CDR3 is 15 amino acids. V gave up 2 bases and J gave up 4 bases; unmatched junction bases: 3. Germline assignment: CDR1 SEHNR and CDR2 FQNEAQ (reference sequence). CDR3 nucleotide sequence: TGTGCCAGCAGCTTAATTGGACAGGGTAATGAAAAACTGTTTTTT. Translation gives CASSLIGQGNEKLFF.

In this sample, this clone turned up once. CDR3 in DNA: TGTGCCAGCAGTTCCTGGGACAAGATGAACACTGAAGCTTTCTTT. Residues: CASSSWDKMNTEAFF. The chain joins TRBV27 to TRBJ1-1; a possible D gene is TRBD1 (6 bases). The CDR3 consists of 15 residues. Germline values: CDR1 MNHEY, CDR2 SMNVEV (reference sequence). V dropped 4 bases and J dropped 0 bases, with 12 bases sitting between them.

V usage is TRBV6-5 and J usage is TRBJ2-7, with TRBD2 as a possible D gene (6 bases). Germline V gene lookup returns CDR1 MNHEY and CDR2 SVGAGI. The ends were cut back, 5 bases at V and 1 base at J, with 12 bases in the middle. This CDR3 has 14 residues. Here the CDR3 reads CASSMPGASYEQYF. The CDR3 bases are TGTGCCAGCAGTATGCCGGGAGCATCCTACGAGCAGTACTTC.

This chain connects TRBV11-2 to TRBJ1-5; D is undetermined. This CDR3 is built from 14 residues. Trimming cost V 4 bases and J 6 bases, with 13 bases left between them. Looked up from germline, CDR1 is SGHAT and CDR2 is FQNNGV. In DNA form, the CDR3 reads TGTGCCAGCAGCTCCGGAACGGGAGGTCAGCCCCAGCATTTT. Translation: CASSSGTGGQPQHF. The entire variable domain, with the rest obtained from reference TRBV11-2 and TRBJ1-5, is as follows: EAGVAQSPRYKIIEKRQSVAFWCNPISGHATLYWYQQILGQGPKLLIQFQNNGVVDDSQLPKDRFSAERLKGVDSTLKIQPAKLEDSAVYLCASSSGTGGQPQHFGDGTRLSIL.

This chain uses TRBV19 with TRBJ2-1, with D uncertain. CDR1 LNHDA and CDR2 SQIVND come from the germline V gene (reference sequence). This CDR3 is 12 amino acids long. V lost 4 bases to trimming and J lost 4 bases, with 5 bases between them. The DNA for the CDR3 is TGTGCCAGTAGTAGTGAGTACAATGAGCAGTTCTTC. Translated: CASSSEYNEQFF.

The J gene is TRBJ2-1, the V gene TRBV10-2, with D uncertain. V was cut by 5 bases and J by 6 bases, with 5 bases left in between. Germline CDR1 reads WSHSY; CDR2 reads SAAADI. The CDR3 sequence is 11 residues long. The CDR3 nucleotides read TGCGCCAGCAGTCCTAGCAATGAGCAGTTCTTC. Amino acid sequence: CASSPSNEQFF.

The chain combines TRBV30 with TRBJ1-1, with D tentatively TRBD1 (5 bases). Trimming took off 4 bases at V and 4 bases at J, with 19 bases between the two ends. The germline CDR1 and CDR2 sequences are GTSNPN and SVGIG (reference sequence). The CDR3 runs to 15 residues. CDR3 sequence reads: CAWITIRVFGTEAFF. CDR3 nucleotide sequence: TGTGCCTGGATTACTATCAGGGTGTTCGGCACTGAAGCTTTCTTT.

This clone was seen just once. J is TRBJ1-5 and V is TRBV19, with D possibly matching TRBD1 (5 bases). The CDR3 is made up of 16 amino acids. The germline V gene has CDR1 LNHDA and CDR2 SQIVND (reference sequence). Trimming took off 1 base at V and 0 bases at J, with 10 bases between the two ends. The CDR3 loop is CASSIVTALSNQPQHF. In DNA form, the CDR3 reads TGTGCCAGTAGTATAGTGACAGCACTTAGCAATCAGCCCCAGCATTTT.

The V gene is TRBV11-3, the J gene TRBJ2-1; 8 nucleotides agree with TRBD2. This CDR3 contains 16 residues. Germline CDR1 is SGHNT and CDR2 is YENEEA. J lost 3 bases, V lost 0 bases, and 4 bases had no gene match. CDR3 in amino acids: CASSLDLTSGYNEQFF. As DNA, the CDR3 is TGTGCCAGCAGCTTAGATCTTACTAGCGGCTACAATGAGCAGTTCTTC.

This clone was seen once. The chain has TRBV6-1 and TRBJ1-2, with 7 bases identical to TRBD1. The CDR3 has 13 residues. Unmatched junction bases numbered 6, after V lost 4 bases and J lost 7 bases. Per the germline V gene, CDR1 is MNHNS and CDR2 is SASEGT. The CDR3 region is CASSGFDRVGYTF. DNA of the CDR3: TGTGCCAGCAGTGGTTTTGACAGGGTTGGCTACACCTTC.

V usage is TRBV27 and J usage is TRBJ1-4, with 8 bases fitting TRBD1. With V trimmed by 4 bases and J by 2 bases, 3 bases remained unmatched. Germline V gene sequence: CDR1 MNHEY, CDR2 SMNVEV (reference sequence). The length of the CDR3 is 15 residues. This CDR3 reads CASSSDRGTNEKLFF. CDR3 DNA sequence: TGTGCCAGCAGTTCCGACAGGGGTACTAATGAAAAACTGTTTTTT.

The DNA of the CDR3 is TGTGCCAGCAGCCCGGTCGTCGGGGTCCCTGAAGCTTTCTTT. Amino acids: CASSPVVGVPEAFF. The chain links TRBV5-4 to TRBJ1-1; D uncertain. Germline loops: CDR1 SGHNT, CDR2 YYREEE (reference sequence). The V gene lost 4 bases and the J gene lost 6 bases, with 16 bases spanning the gap. This CDR3 is built from 14 residues.

J is TRBJ2-3 and V is TRBV19, with 12 bases lining up with TRBD2. Germline V CDR1 and CDR2: LNHDA, SQIVND (reference sequence). CDR3 length equals 18 residues. V shed 2 bases and J 0 bases; nucleotides not matched to a gene: 6. The CDR3 nucleotides read TGTGCCAGTAGTATAAGGGGACTAGCGGGTCCTAGCACAGATACGCAGTATTTT. Amino acid sequence: CASSIRGLAGPSTDTQYF.

The chain recombines TRBV6-1 with TRBJ1-3; D unclear. Deletions cut 2 bases from V and 4 bases from J, with 6 bases between. This CDR3 comprises 13 residues. Germline V lookup: CDR1 MNHNS, CDR2 SASEGT. In DNA form, the CDR3 reads TGTGCCAGCAGTGAAACAGCCGGAAACACCATATATTTT. It codes for CASSETAGNTIYF.

The V and J genes are TRBV29-1 and TRBJ2-1; 15 bases match TRBD2. Trimming removed 8 bases from V and 3 bases from J; junction bases left unmatched: 11. The CDR3 covers 17 residues. Germline-derived CDR1 and CDR2 are SQVTM and ANQGSEA. CDR3 in DNA: TGCAGCCCCTTGAGGACTAGCGGGGGGGTAAGCTACAATGAGCAGTTCTTC. Protein sequence: CSPLRTSGGVSYNEQFF.

V gene TRBV28 combines with J gene TRBJ1-4; possibly TRBD1 for D (6 bases). This CDR3 comprises 15 residues. In germline, CDR1 is MDHEN, CDR2 SYDVKM. V was cut by 5 bases and J by 5 bases, with 15 bases left in between. The CDR3 region has the DNA TGTGCCAGCAGTGGCGGGGGGCCCGCCAATGAAAAACTGTTTTTT. Translated: CASSGGGPANEKLFF.

This clone was recorded once. The chain combines TRBV5-1 with TRBJ2-7; D is perhaps TRBD1 (6 bases). Per the germline V gene, CDR1 is SGHRS and CDR2 is YFSETQ. The ends were cut back, 5 bases at V and 0 bases at J, with 9 bases in the middle. The CDR3 has 13 amino acids. The CDR3 region is CASRQGGSYEQYF. The DNA of the CDR3 is TGCGCCAGCAGACAGGGTGGCTCCTACGAGCAGTACTTC.

The chain recombines TRBV7-6 with TRBJ2-7, with 10 bases matching TRBD2. V was clipped by 1 base and J by 5 bases; unmatched bases: 8. CDR1 and CDR2 (germline): SGHVS, FNYEAQ. The CDR3 extends over 16 amino acids. The CDR3, as DNA: TGTGCCAGCAGCTTAGGGGCTAGCGGGAGTTTCGACGAGCAGTACTTC. Translated: CASSLGASGSFDEQYF.

This chain uses TRBV25-1 with TRBJ2-7; TRBD1 agrees at 12 bases. The ends lost 1 base at V and 4 bases at J; junction bases unmatched: 5. This CDR3 is built from 16 residues. Germline V gives CDR1 MGHDK, CDR2 SYGVNS. Here the CDR3 reads CASSEFGTGGVYEQYF. The CDR3 DNA follows: TGTGCCAGCAGTGAATTCGGGACAGGGGGCGTATACGAGCAGTACTTC.

The gene calls are TRBV19 and TRBJ1-1; TRBD1 matches 10 bases. J was trimmed by 6 bases and V by 4 bases; bases with no gene match: 2. CDR1 is LNHDA, CDR2 SQIVND, per germline (reference sequence). This CDR3 contains 13 residues. CDR3: CASSRGTGAEAFF. Here the CDR3 DNA reads TGTGCCAGTAGTAGAGGGACAGGGGCTGAAGCTTTCTTT.

The chain joins TRBV5-1 to TRBJ1-1; 9 nucleotides align to TRBD1. V was pared by 0 bases and J by 6 bases, with 12 bases of the junction left unmatched. The CDR3 has 17 amino acids. The germline gives CDR1 SGHRS, CDR2 YFSETQ. The CDR3 region is CASSLEQGGTGRPEAFF. DNA of the CDR3: TGCGCCAGCAGCTTGGAACAAGGCGGGACAGGGAGACCTGAAGCTTTCTTT. Variable domain in full (rest from reference TRBV5-1 and TRBJ1-1): KAGVTQTPRYLIKTRGQQVTLSCSPISGHRSVSWYQQTPGQGLQFLFEYFSETQRNKGNFPGRFSGRQFSNSRSEMNVSTLELGDSALYLCASSLEQGGTGRPEAFFGQGTRLTVV.

This clone was observed a few times. This chain joins TRBV7-9 and TRBJ2-3; D not resolved. The CDR3 runs to 15 residues. In germline, CDR1 is SEHNR, CDR2 FQNEAQ (reference sequence). V lost 2 bases and J 0 bases, leaving 9 bases between the germline ends. In DNA, the CDR3 is TGTGCCAGCAGCTTACCCGGTTCTAGCACAGATACGCAGTATTTT. This sequence encodes CASSLPGSSTDTQYF. The variable domain in full, completed from reference TRBV7-9 and TRBJ2-3, reads DTGVSQNPRHKITKRGQNVTFRCDPISEHNRLYWYRQTLGQGPEFLTYFQNEAQLEKSRLLSDRFSAERPKGSFSTLEIQRTEQGDSAMYLCASSLPGSSTDTQYFGPGTRLTVL.

V usage is TRBV11-3 and J usage is TRBJ2-3; 11 bases map to TRBD1. This CDR3 region has 16 residues. The germline CDR1 and CDR2 sequences are SGHNT and YENEEA. Trimming removed 5 bases from V and 1 base from J; junction bases left unmatched: 5. The CDR3 coding sequence is TGTGCCAGCAGCCCCTTGGACAGGGGGCGCACAGATACGCAGTATTTT. This encodes CASSPLDRGRTDTQYF.

The count of this clone is one. V is TRBV27 and J is TRBJ1-4; 7 bases are shared with TRBD1. V trimming: 5 bases; J trimming: 0 bases; junction bases outside the gene matches: 3. Germline-derived CDR1 and CDR2 are MNHEY and SMNVEV (reference sequence). The CDR3 spans 15 residues. The CDR3 DNA reads TGTGCCAGCAGTCCGGGACAGTCAACTAATGAAAAACTGTTTTTT. Translated: CASSPGQSTNEKLFF.